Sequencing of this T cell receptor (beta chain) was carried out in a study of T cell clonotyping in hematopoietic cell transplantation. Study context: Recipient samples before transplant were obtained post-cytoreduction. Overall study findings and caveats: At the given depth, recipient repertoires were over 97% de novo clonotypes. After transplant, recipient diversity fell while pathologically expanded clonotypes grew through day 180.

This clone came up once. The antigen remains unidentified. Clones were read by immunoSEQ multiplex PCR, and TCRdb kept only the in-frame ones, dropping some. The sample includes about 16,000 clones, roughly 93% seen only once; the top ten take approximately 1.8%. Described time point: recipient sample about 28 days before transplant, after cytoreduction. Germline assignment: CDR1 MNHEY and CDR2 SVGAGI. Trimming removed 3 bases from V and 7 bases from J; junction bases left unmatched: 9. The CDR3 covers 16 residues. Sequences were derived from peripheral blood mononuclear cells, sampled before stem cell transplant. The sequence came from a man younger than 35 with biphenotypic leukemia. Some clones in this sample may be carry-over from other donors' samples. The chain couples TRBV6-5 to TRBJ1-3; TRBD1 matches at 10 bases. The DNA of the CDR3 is TGTGCCAGCAGTTATTCCGGGACAGGGGTCGGGAACACCATATATTTT. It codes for CASSYSGTGVGNTIYF.